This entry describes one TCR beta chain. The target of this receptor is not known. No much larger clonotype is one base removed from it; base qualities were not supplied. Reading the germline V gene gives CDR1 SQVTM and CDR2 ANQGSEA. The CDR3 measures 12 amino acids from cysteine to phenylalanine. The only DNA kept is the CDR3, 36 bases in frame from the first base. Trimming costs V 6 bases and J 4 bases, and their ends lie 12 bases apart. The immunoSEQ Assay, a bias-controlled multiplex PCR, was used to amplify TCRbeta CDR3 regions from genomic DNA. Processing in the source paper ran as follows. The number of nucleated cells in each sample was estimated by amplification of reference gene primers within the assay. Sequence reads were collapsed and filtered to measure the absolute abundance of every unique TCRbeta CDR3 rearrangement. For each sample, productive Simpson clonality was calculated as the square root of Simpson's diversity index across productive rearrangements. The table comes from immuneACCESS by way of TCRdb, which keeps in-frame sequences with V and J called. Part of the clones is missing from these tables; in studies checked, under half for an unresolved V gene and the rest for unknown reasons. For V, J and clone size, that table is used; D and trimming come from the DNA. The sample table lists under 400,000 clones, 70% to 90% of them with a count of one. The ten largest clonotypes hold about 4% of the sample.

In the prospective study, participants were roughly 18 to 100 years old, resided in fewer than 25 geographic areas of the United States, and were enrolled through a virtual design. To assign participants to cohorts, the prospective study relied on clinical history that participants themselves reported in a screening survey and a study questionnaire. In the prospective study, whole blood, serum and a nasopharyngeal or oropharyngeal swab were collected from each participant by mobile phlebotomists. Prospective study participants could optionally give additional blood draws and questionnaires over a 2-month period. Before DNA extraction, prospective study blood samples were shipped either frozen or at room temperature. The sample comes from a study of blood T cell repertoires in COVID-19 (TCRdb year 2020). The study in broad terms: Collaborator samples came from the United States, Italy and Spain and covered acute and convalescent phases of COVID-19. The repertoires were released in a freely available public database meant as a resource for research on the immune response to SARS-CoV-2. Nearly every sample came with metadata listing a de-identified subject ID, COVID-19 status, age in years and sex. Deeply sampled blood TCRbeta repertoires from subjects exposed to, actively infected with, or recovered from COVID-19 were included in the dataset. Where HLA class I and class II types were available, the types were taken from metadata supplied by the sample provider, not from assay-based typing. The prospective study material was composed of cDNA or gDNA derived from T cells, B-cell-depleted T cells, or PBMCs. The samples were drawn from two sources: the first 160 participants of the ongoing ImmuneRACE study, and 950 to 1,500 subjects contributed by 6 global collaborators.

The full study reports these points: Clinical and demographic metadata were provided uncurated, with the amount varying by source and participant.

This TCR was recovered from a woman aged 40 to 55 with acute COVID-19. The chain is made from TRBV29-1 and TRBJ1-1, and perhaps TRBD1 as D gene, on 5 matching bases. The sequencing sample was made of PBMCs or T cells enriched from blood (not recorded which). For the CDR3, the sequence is CSVLRGGTEAFF. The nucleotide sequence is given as TGCAGCGTCCTTCGGGGGGGCACTGAAGCTTTCTTT.